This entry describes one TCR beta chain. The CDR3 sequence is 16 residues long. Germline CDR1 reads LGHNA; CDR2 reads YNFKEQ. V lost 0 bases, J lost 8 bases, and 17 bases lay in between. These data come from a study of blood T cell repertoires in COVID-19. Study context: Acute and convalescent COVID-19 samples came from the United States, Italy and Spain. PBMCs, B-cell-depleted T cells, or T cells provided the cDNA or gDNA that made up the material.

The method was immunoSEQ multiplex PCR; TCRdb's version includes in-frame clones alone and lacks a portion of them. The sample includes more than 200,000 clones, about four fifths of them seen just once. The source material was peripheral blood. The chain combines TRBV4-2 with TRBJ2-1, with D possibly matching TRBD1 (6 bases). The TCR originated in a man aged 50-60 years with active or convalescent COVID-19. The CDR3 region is CASSQEGGVRGDEQFF. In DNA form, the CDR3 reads TGTGCCAGCAGCCAAGAAGGAGGAGTCAGGGGCGATGAGCAGTTCTTC.